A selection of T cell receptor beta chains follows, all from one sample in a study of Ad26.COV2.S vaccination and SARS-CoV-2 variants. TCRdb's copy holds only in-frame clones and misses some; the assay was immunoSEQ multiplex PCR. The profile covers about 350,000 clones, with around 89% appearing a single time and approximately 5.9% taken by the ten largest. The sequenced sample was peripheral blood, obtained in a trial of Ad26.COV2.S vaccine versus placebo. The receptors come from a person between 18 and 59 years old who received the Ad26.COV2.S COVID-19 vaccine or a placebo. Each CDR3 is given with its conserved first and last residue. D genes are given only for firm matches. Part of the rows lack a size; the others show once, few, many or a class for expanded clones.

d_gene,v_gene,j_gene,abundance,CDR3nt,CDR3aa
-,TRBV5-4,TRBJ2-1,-,TGTGCCAGCAGCTTGGGAAATGAGCAGTTCTTC,CASSLGNEQFF
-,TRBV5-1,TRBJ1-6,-,TGCGCCAGCAGCTTGGATACAGGGATTAATTCACCCCTCCACTTT,CASSLDTGINSPLHF
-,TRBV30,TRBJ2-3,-,TGTGCCCGGGGGCGGGAGCTCACAGATACGCAGTATTTT,CARGRELTDTQYF
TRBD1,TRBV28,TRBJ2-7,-,TGTGCCAGCAGGGCGACAGGGGATAGTGGCTACGAGCAGTACTTC,CASRATGDSGYEQYF
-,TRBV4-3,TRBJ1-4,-,TGCGCCAGCAGCCCAGATACCGTAGAAAAACTGTTTTTT,CASSPDTVEKLFF
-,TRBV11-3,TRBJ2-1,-,TGTGCCAGCAGCCGAGGACTCGGATACAATGAGCAGTTCTTC,CASSRGLGYNEQFF
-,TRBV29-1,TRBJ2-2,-,TGCAGCGCCCGTGAGGTCGGGGAGCTGTTTTTT,CSAREVGELFF
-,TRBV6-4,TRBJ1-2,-,TGTGCCAGCTCTCAGGGACGTAACTATGGCTACACCTTC,CASSQGRNYGYTF
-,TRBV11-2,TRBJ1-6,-,TGTGCCAGCAGCTTTGACAGCCGTCACTATAATTCACCCCTCCACTTT,CASSFDSRHYNSPLHF
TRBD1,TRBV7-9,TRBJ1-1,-,TGTGCCAGCAGAACAGGGGAATGGGACACTGAAGCTTTCTTT,CASRTGEWDTEAFF
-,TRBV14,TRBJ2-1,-,TGTGCCAGCAGCCCACTATCTAGCGCTGTGGGCATTGAGCAGTTCTTC,CASSPLSSAVGIEQFF
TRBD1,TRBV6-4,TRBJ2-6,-,TGTGCCAGCAGTCCCCAATCGACAGGGAGAGGACCTGGGGCCAACGTCCTGACTTTC,CASSPQSTGRGPGANVLTF
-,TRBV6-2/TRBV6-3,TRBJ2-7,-,TGTGCCAGCAGTAGACAGATCCGAGGGCCCTACGAGCAGTACTTC,CASSRQIRGPYEQYF
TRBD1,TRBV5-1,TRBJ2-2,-,TGCGCCAGCAGCTCGGACAGGGGCAACACCGGGGAGCTGTTTTTT,CASSSDRGNTGELFF
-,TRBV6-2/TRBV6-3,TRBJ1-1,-,TGTGCCAGCAGTCCCGGTTTAGGGGCCGTCACTGAAGCTTTCTTT,CASSPGLGAVTEAFF
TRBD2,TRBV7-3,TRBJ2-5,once,TGTGCCAGCAGCTTAACGTATAGGGAGGGGGAGACCCAGTACTTC,CASSLTYREGETQYF
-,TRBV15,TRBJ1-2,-,TGTGCCACCAGCAGAGGCCGGGACACTTATGGCTACACCTTC,CATSRGRDTYGYTF
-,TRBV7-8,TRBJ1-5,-,TGTGCCAGCAGCTTAGCAGGCAGGAATAGCAATCAGCCCCAGCATTTT,CASSLAGRNSNQPQHF
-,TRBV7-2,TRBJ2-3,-,TGTGCCGCCGGTGGGCAGGGTCCAGATACGCAGTATTTT,CAAGGQGPDTQYF
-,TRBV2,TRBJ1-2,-,TGTGCCAGTTCTCTCTATGGCTACACCTTC,CASSLYGYTF
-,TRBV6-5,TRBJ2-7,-,TGTGCCAGCAAACAAGCCCCCTCCTTAGGCTACGAGCAGTACTTC,CASKQAPSLGYEQYF
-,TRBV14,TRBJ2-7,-,TGTGCCAGCAGCCAAGAAGAGGGTCTGTTGGGCATCGAGCAGTACTTC,CASSQEEGLLGIEQYF
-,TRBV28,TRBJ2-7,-,TGTGCCAGCAGCTTACTCACAGGGTTCGGAGGCGAGCAGTACTTC,CASSLLTGFGGEQYF
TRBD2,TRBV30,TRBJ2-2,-,TGTGCCTGGAGACCCGAGGGACTAACCAACACCGGGGAGCTGTTTTTT,CAWRPEGLTNTGELFF
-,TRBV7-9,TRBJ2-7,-,TGTGCCAGCAGCTTTGCGACAGGGAGGTCCGAGCAGTACTTC,CASSFATGRSEQYF
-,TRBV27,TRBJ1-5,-,TGTGCCAGCCGCGTGGACGGAACGCAGCCCCAGCATTTT,CASRVDGTQPQHF
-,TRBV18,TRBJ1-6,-,TGTGCCAGCTCACAGGCGGCCGATAATTCACCCCTCCACTTT,CASSQAADNSPLHF
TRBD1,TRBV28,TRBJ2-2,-,TGTGCCAGCAGTCGTCGAAACAGGGGGCTGACCGGGGAGCTGTTTTTT,CASSRRNRGLTGELFF
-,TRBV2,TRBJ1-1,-,TGTGCCAGCAGTGAAGACTACACTGAAGCTTTCTTT,CASSEDYTEAFF
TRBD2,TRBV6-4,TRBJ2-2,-,TGTGCCAGCAGTGGACTAGCGGGAGGCCCCGGGGAGCTGTTTTTT,CASSGLAGGPGELFF
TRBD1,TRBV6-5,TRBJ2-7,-,TGTGCCAGCAGGGGACAGGGCAGCGGGGAGCAGTACTTC,CASRGQGSGEQYF
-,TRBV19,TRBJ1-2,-,TGTGCCAGTAGTCTCCGGGGGGCCAGAGGCTACACCTTC,CASSLRGARGYTF
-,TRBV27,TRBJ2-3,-,TGTGCCAGCAGTTTCTTGCCCCCGACTAGTGGGGGCACAGATACGCAGTATTTT,CASSFLPPTSGGTDTQYF
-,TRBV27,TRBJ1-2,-,TGTGCCAGCAGTGCCTCCGTGGCGAACTATGGCTACACCTTC,CASSASVANYGYTF
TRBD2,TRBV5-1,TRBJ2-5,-,TGCGCCAGCAGCCGCACTAGCGGGGGAACCAGTGAAGAGACCCAGTACTTC,CASSRTSGGTSEETQYF
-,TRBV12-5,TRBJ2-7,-,TGTGCTAGTGGTTCCACGGGGGCGCAGTACTTC,CASGSTGAQYF
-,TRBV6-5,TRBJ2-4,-,TGTGCCAGCAGTTCCTCTGAGGGTCGCAAAAACATTCAGTACTTC,CASSSSEGRKNIQYF
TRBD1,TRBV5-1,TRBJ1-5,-,TGCGCCAGCAGCTTGGAAGGGACAGGGGGCAATCAGCCCCAGCATTTT,CASSLEGTGGNQPQHF
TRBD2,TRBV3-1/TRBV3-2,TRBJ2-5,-,TGTGCCAGCGCCCCCCTACTAGCGGGAGTTGATGAGACCCAGTACTTC,CASAPLLAGVDETQYF
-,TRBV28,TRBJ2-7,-,TGTGCCAGCAGAGGGCCTCAGTTTGAGCAGTACTTC,CASRGPQFEQYF
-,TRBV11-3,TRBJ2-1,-,TGTGCCAGCAGCGTCTCTAGGGAGAGCTTTGAGCAGTTCTTC,CASSVSRESFEQFF
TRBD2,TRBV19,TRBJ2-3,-,TGTGCCAGTAGTGCGACTAGCGGGAGGAACACAGATACGCAGTATTTT,CASSATSGRNTDTQYF
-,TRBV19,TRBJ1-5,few,TGTGCCAGTACCCCGGGGGGAGTGGGCAATCAGCCCCAGCATTTT,CASTPGGVGNQPQHF